The sequence of this TCR beta chain was determined in a study of cytomegalovirus exposure and HLA in healthy donors. As for the donors, each was a healthy bone marrow donor. As concerns this clone: Its specificity is not known.

The CDR3 has 16 amino acids. Germline loops: CDR1 ENHRY, CDR2 SYGVKD. Unmatched junction bases numbered 4, after V lost 3 bases and J lost 1 base. Study outcomes and limitations: A later look showed TCR association rates differing by HLA locus, highest for DRB1 and lowest for HLA-C. Follow-up analysis later connected one missense variant in DCLRE1C with trimming of TCR beta V- and J-genes.

PCR employed 60 Vbeta and 13 Jbeta primers. Assay used: immunoSEQ multiplex PCR; TCRdb lists only in-frame clones, some missing. Counted here are some 120,000 clones, around 72% occurring once; the ten biggest clones make up around 4%. Source material: PBMCs. This TCR came from a man younger than 40 in good health and CMV-seronegative. The genes are TRBV10-3 and TRBJ1-5; 9 bases map to TRBD1. Here the CDR3 reads CAISEQGALSNQPQHF. For the CDR3, the DNA is TGTGCCATCAGTGAACAGGGGGCGTTAAGCAATCAGCCCCAGCATTTT.